These 21 T cell receptor beta chains were sequenced from one sample in a study of blood T cell repertoires in COVID-19 (dated by TCRdb to about 2020). Receptor amplification or capture employed the immunoSEQ multiplex PCR assay. The table comes from immuneACCESS by way of TCRdb, which keeps in-frame sequences with V and J called. Part of the clones is missing from these tables; in studies checked, under half for an unresolved V gene and the rest for unknown reasons. For this sample there are 200,000 to 250,000 clones; around 86% appear just once. The biggest ten clones account for 8.5% to 10% of the sample. Sequencing was performed on PBMCs or T cells enriched from blood (not recorded which). Receptors were obtained from a woman in her forties or fifties with acute COVID-19.

The CDR3 region has the DNA TGTGCCATAGGGAGCAGCTTGGACAATGAGCAGTTCTTC. Amino acid sequence: CAIGSSLDNEQFF. The J gene is TRBJ2-1, the V gene TRBV6-6; perhaps TRBD2 as D (5 bases). V was clipped by 10 bases and J by 5 bases, with 15 bases between them. The CDR3 is 13 amino acids. The germline CDR1 and CDR2 sequences are MNHNY and SVGAGI (reference sequence).

This clone was picked up one time. V usage is TRBV7-8 and J usage is TRBJ2-3; 9 nucleotides match TRBD2. Trimming cost V 8 bases and J 4 bases; bases outside gene matches: 7. Per germline, CDR1 SGHVS and CDR2 FQNEAQ. The CDR3 loop spans 14 amino acids. The CDR3 spells CASGPGTSPDTQYF. CDR3 in DNA: TGTGCCAGCGGGCCCGGGACTAGCCCAGATACGCAGTATTTT.

V usage is TRBV11-2 and J usage is TRBJ2-7; 9 bases line up with TRBD1. The germline V gene encodes CDR1 SGHAT and CDR2 FQNNGV. Germline trimming cut 4 bases from V and 6 bases from J; bases unmatched to any gene: 4. This CDR3 comprises 13 residues. In DNA, the CDR3 is TGTGCCAGCAGCTCGACAGGGGGTTTCGAGCAGTACTTC. Its protein product is CASSSTGGFEQYF.

This clone was counted once. The V and J genes are TRBV7-2 and TRBJ2-1; tentatively, D is TRBD1 (5 bases). CDR3 length: 15 amino acids. The germline gives CDR1 SGHTA, CDR2 FQGNSA. Trimming removed 1 base from V and 6 bases from J, with 13 bases in between. This CDR3 reads CASSLDHSRGNEQFF. The CDR3 DNA reads TGTGCCAGCAGCTTAGACCATTCTAGGGGCAATGAGCAGTTCTTC.

This clone has a single count. The chain carries TRBV6-5 and TRBJ2-2, with no clear D. Between the trimmed V and J ends, which lost 0 bases and 4 bases, there was a span of 9 bases. The germline V gene encodes CDR1 MNHEY and CDR2 SVGAGI. This CDR3 spans 15 amino acids. The CDR3 region is CASSYSNGPTGELFF. The CDR3 nucleotides read TGTGCCAGCAGTTACTCGAATGGGCCCACCGGGGAGCTGTTTTTT.

The chain carries TRBV11-3 and TRBJ2-2, with 10 bases aligning to TRBD1. CDR1 and CDR2 (germline): SGHNT, YENEEA. The CDR3 spans 15 residues. V trimming: 5 bases; J trimming: 5 bases; junction bases outside the gene matches: 5. CDR3: CASSQTGQGTGELFF. For the CDR3, the DNA is TGTGCCAGCAGCCAAACGGGACAGGGGACCGGGGAGCTGTTTTTT.

The chain employs TRBV11-2 and TRBJ2-4; 11 bases are a match to TRBD2. The germline V gene has CDR1 SGHAT and CDR2 FQNNGV. The V segment lost 4 bases and the J segment 2 bases; nucleotides outside the gene matches: 13. There are 19 residues in the CDR3. CDR3 sequence (DNA): TGTGCCAGCAGCTCAATACCTAGCGGGAGGAACGGGTCCAAAAACATTCAGTACTTC. It encodes CASSSIPSGRNGSKNIQYF.

CDR3: CASSPPTQTGETQYF. Here the CDR3 DNA reads TGTGCCAGCAGCCCCCCAACACAAACAGGAGAGACCCAGTACTTC. The chain couples TRBV5-6 to TRBJ2-5, with a weak D call TRBD1 (5 bases). Trimming stripped 4 bases from V and 4 bases from J, with 17 bases between. The CDR3 runs to 15 residues. Germline-derived CDR1 and CDR2 are SGHDT and YYEEEE. The full variable domain, with the rest looked up from reference TRBV5-6 and TRBJ2-5, is DAGVTQSPTHLIKTRGQQVTLRCSPKSGHDTVSWYQQALGQGPQFIFQYYEEEERQRGNFPDRFSGHQFPNYSSELNVNALLLGDSALYLCASSPPTQTGETQYFGPGTRLLVL.

J is TRBJ1-3 and V is TRBV7-9; the D gene is possibly TRBD1 (6 bases). The V and J ends lost 5 bases and 4 bases respectively, with 9 bases between them. The CDR3 has 13 amino acids. Germline V CDR1 and CDR2: SEHNR, FQNEAQ (reference sequence). The CDR3 coding sequence is TGTGCCAGCAGCCGGGACAACGGAAACACCATATATTTT. It yields the protein CASSRDNGNTIYF. Looking up the rest from reference TRBV7-9 and TRBJ1-3 gives the full variable domain: DTGVSQNPRHKITKRGQNVTFRCDPISEHNRLYWYRQTLGQGPEFLTYFQNEAQLEKSRLLSDRFSAERPKGSFSTLEIQRTEQGDSAMYLCASSRDNGNTIYFGEGSWLTVV.

This rearrangement joins TRBV5-1 to TRBJ2-3, with a weak D call TRBD2 (6 bases). CDR1 is SGHRS and CDR2 is YFSETQ in the germline V gene. This CDR3 region has 12 residues. The ends were cut back, 2 bases at V and 5 bases at J, with 6 bases in the middle. Here the CDR3 reads CASSFSGDTQYF. CDR3 in DNA: TGCGCCAGCAGCTTTAGCGGAGATACGCAGTATTTT.

The chain recombines TRBV19 with TRBJ2-1; 7 nucleotides agree with TRBD2. Per the germline V gene, CDR1 is LNHDA and CDR2 is SQIVND (reference sequence). Germline trimming cut 7 bases from V and 7 bases from J; bases unmatched to any gene: 16. The CDR3 contains 16 residues. The CDR3 DNA sequence: TGTGCCAGTACCAGGCCTGCGGGAGCCACGGGGAATGAGCAGTTCTTC. Residues: CASTRPAGATGNEQFF.

This clone has just a few counts. The chain uses TRBV5-1 and TRBJ1-3, with D perhaps TRBD1 (6 bases). The V end lost 0 bases, the J end lost 4 bases, and 14 bases lay between the germline ends. The CDR3 has 16 residues. Per germline, CDR1 SGHRS and CDR2 YFSETQ. CDR3 protein: CASSLAYTGQGNTIYF. The CDR3 DNA reads TGCGCCAGCAGCTTGGCCTACACAGGACAGGGAAACACCATATATTTT.

CDR3 sequence reads: CASSRLGSTGELFF. The CDR3 nucleotides read TGTGCCAGCAGCAGGTTGGGGAGCACCGGGGAGCTGTTTTTT. The chain joins TRBV21-1 to TRBJ2-2; TRBD2, as called in the table, went unchecked against the DNA. TRBV21-1 is termed a pseudogene. The CDR3 is 14 amino acids.

This clone was picked up one time. This specimen includes other DNA sequences encoding the same CDR3. This chain joins TRBV30 and TRBJ2-1; 7 bases match TRBD2. Germline trimming cut 0 bases from V and 2 bases from J; bases unmatched to any gene: 1. The CDR3 totals 14 residues. CDR1 and CDR2 from the germline V gene are GTSNPN and SVGIG (reference sequence). CDR3 nucleotides: TGTGCCTGGAGTGTAAGCGGGACCTACAATGAGCAGTTCTTC. It codes for CAWSVSGTYNEQFF.

The rearrangement uses TRBV19 and TRBJ2-4; TRBD2 might be the D (5 bases). Between the trimmed V and J ends, which lost 1 base and 2 bases, there was a span of 6 bases. The germline V gene has CDR1 LNHDA and CDR2 SQIVND (reference sequence). The CDR3 is 14 residues long. As DNA, the CDR3 is TGTGCCAGTAGTATAGCCGGGACCAAAAACATTCAGTACTTC. Protein product: CASSIAGTKNIQYF.

V and J are TRBV7-8 and TRBJ2-3, with D possibly TRBD1 on 6 matching bases. The germline V gene has CDR1 SGHVS and CDR2 FQNEAQ. V was trimmed by 6 bases and J by 0 bases, leaving 13 bases between them. CDR3 length: 15 residues. The CDR3 nucleotides are TGTGCCAGCAGACCAAGGACAGCTAGCACAGATACGCAGTATTTT. As protein: CASRPRTASTDTQYF.

The J gene is TRBJ1-2, the V gene TRBV7-9; D is ambiguous. The CDR3 totals 14 residues. Germline CDR1 and CDR2: SEHNR and FQNEAQ (reference sequence). The V gene lost 6 bases and the J gene lost 3 bases, with 14 bases spanning the gap. CDR3 amino acids: CASRSQLSDYGYTF. The CDR3 DNA is TGTGCCAGCAGGTCTCAGCTCAGCGACTATGGCTACACCTTC.

This clone is a singleton in its sample. V and J are TRBV7-9 and TRBJ1-5, with D tentatively TRBD1 (5 bases). V lost 5 bases to trimming and J lost 4 bases, with 12 bases between them. The CDR3 sequence is 14 residues long. Germline V gene lookup returns CDR1 SEHNR and CDR2 FQNEAQ (reference sequence). The CDR3 bases are TGTGCCAGCAGCCCAGGGCCTTATAATCAGCCCCAGCATTTT. Translating gives CASSPGPYNQPQHF.

The chain carries TRBV14 and TRBJ2-7; a possible D gene is TRBD1 (6 bases). The CDR3 extends over 14 amino acids. Germline assignment: CDR1 SGHDN and CDR2 FVKESK. V was trimmed by 4 bases and J by 3 bases, leaving 13 bases between them. In DNA, the CDR3 is TGTGCCAGCAGCCCCGGACAGAGCTACTACGAGCAGTACTTC. Translated: CASSPGQSYYEQYF.

The gene calls are TRBV5-6 and TRBJ1-2; 8 bases are shared with TRBD1. Germline assignment: CDR1 SGHDT and CDR2 YYEEEE. Germline trimming cut 4 bases from V and 4 bases from J; bases unmatched to any gene: 9. The CDR3 contains 15 residues. The CDR3 loop is CASSLYRGSGYGYTF. CDR3 bases: TGTGCCAGCAGCCTTTACAGGGGGTCGGGCTATGGCTACACCTTC.

This chain links TRBV11-2 with TRBJ2-5; possibly TRBD2 for D (6 bases). The CDR3 runs 17 residues. CDR1 and CDR2 (germline): SGHAT, FQNNGV. V was trimmed by 5 bases and J by 3 bases, leaving 22 bases between them. Here the CDR3 DNA reads TGTGCCAGCAGCGGAATGGCCTCCGGGACTGCAAAAGAGACCCAGTACTTC. Translation: CASSGMASGTAKETQYF. Combining the CDR3 with reference TRBV11-2 and TRBJ2-5 gives the whole variable domain EAGVAQSPRYKIIEKRQSVAFWCNPISGHATLYWYQQILGQGPKLLIQFQNNGVVDDSQLPKDRFSAERLKGVDSTLKIQPAKLEDSAVYLCASSGMASGTAKETQYFGPGTRLLVL.